These T cell receptor beta chains were read from a single sample in a study of shared clonotypes between healthy human individuals. This table comes from immunoSEQ multiplex PCR, and its TCRdb copy is limited to in-frame clones, with some not included. Among approximately 500,000 clones listed, over 75% were seen once. The sequencing input was PBMCs. These receptors all come from a woman between 40 and 50 years old in good health. Some clones in this sample may be carry-over from other donors' samples. Each CDR3 is given with its conserved first and last residue. Each record gives: J gene, V gene, CDR3 protein.

TRBJ1-5	TRBV19	CASSPPPGGSQPQHF
TRBJ1-5	TRBV30	CAWSETGLYQPQHF
TRBJ2-5	TRBV11-2	CASSSGTSGRTAWVETQYF
TRBJ2-5	TRBV2	CASREGGEETQYF
TRBJ2-5	TRBV15	CATSRLGPETQYF
TRBJ2-7	TRBV28	CASSPPGHSTYEQYF
TRBJ2-1	TRBV11-3	CASSLLAGSYNEQFF
TRBJ1-1	TRBV7-3	CASSFYKGGTEAFF
TRBJ1-1	TRBV27	CASSPRTGIRTEAFF
TRBJ2-1	TRBV7-9	CASSWGREGNEQFF
TRBJ2-1	TRBV5-4	CASSSTSASNEQFF
TRBJ2-5	TRBV30	CAWDPGMMAGGPDGETQYF
TRBJ2-5	TRBV7-8	CASSQHRGVKETQYF
NA	TRBV10-3	CAISESRGGTSYEQYF
TRBJ1-5	TRBV27	CASSLIFTGVSNQPQHF
TRBJ2-2	TRBV7-2	CASSLQGALTGELFF
TRBJ1-2	TRBV30	CAWNTGAEYGYTF
TRBJ2-1	TRBV10-3	CAISTSEENEQFF
TRBJ2-5	TRBV30	CAWSHGETQYF
TRBJ1-4	TRBV9	CASSASGVELFF
TRBJ2-1	TRBV6-4	CASGLSRDSGRRPYNEQFF
TRBJ2-7	TRBV6-6	CASTAGYPIYEQYF
TRBJ2-7	TRBV5-1	CASSLTTANYEQYF
TRBJ2-1	TRBV29-1	CSAPDGGNEQFF
TRBJ2-3	TRBV14	CASSQRGLGPTDTQYF
TRBJ2-5	TRBV7-3	CASSPDRAKETQYF
TRBJ2-1	TRBV6-4	CASSAGVGSYNEQFF
TRBJ2-7	TRBV6-1	CASRRDRGLYEQYF
TRBJ1-3	TRBV7-9	CASSNEARGPGNTIYF
TRBJ2-1	TRBV6-6	CASSYSLAENEQFF
TRBJ1-1	TRBV15	CATSRDTEAFF
TRBJ1-2	TRBV4-2	CASSRSSTGDLYGYTF
TRBJ2-7	TRBV27	CASSRPGGSYEQYF
TRBJ2-7	TRBV6-6	CASSYSPYEQYF
TRBJ1-4	TRBV28	CATQGPGEKLFF
TRBJ1-1	TRBV7-2	CASRQPPTTEAFF
TRBJ2-7	TRBV6-1	CASSELPDRGDEQYF
TRBJ2-1	TRBV2	CASRQAGGLGEQFF
TRBJ1-5	TRBV28	CASSWARGDQPQHF
TRBJ2-3	TRBV29-1	CSAYLMGTDTQYF
TRBJ2-7	TRBV5-1	CASSWRGSGTYEQYF
TRBJ1-1	TRBV18	CASSPPGQGTQAFF
TRBJ1-4	TRBV29-1	CSVGTRQGGKLFF
TRBJ2-7	TRBV10-1	CASSERGSGYEQYF
TRBJ1-2	TRBV11-1	CASSLGDREPGYGYTF
TRBJ2-3	TRBV4-2	CASSQRLRTSGRIATDTQYF
TRBJ2-7	TRBV6-6	CASSAGLAGGPEYF
TRBJ2-2	TRBV6-6	CALSTSGRNGELFF
TRBJ2-5	TRBV28	CASSLAGDLQETQYF
TRBJ2-5	TRBV29-1	CSVKDSHETQYF
TRBJ1-2	TRBV30	CAWSETALMGGYTF
TRBJ2-2	TRBV5-4	CASSGQGAWTGELFF
TRBJ2-4	TRBV18	CASSPPGKGDIQYF
TRBJ2-7	TRBV11-2	CASSLLGGSEQYF
TRBJ1-4	TRBV28	CASSLSGSEKLFF
TRBJ2-1	TRBV27	CASIQTTYNEQFF
TRBJ2-1	TRBV7-3	CASSSGLEGNEQFF